This T cell receptor (beta chain) was identified during a study of shared clonotypes between healthy human individuals. Generated by immunoSEQ multiplex PCR, the TCRdb table keeps only in-frame clones and is missing some. The sample shows over a million clones, approximately 68% of them seen only once. V lost 2 bases and J 11 bases, leaving 12 bases between the germline ends. The germline gives CDR1 MDHEN, CDR2 SYDVKM. The CDR3 has 12 amino acids. This clonotype was sampled from a man between 18 and 29 years old in good health. Material: memory CD4+ T cells sorted from blood. Subset indicated: CD45RA-negative fraction. The chain joins TRBV28 to TRBJ1-1, with D perhaps TRBD1 (5 bases). CDR3 in DNA: TGTGCCAGCAGTTTAAAAGGATGGGGGGCTTTCTTT. Amino acid sequence: CASSLKGWGAFF.